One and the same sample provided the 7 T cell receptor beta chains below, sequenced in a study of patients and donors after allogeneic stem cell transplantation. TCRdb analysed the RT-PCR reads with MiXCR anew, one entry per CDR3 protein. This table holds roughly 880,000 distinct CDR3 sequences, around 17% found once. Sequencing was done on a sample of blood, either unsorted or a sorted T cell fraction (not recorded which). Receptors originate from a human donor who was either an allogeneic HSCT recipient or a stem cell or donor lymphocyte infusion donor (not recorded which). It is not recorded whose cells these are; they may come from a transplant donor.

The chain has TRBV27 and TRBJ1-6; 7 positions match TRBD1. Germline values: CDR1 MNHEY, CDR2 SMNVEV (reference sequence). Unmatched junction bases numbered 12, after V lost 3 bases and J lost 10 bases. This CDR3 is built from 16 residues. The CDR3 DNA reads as TGTGCCAGCAGTTTCTCCCCAGACAGGGAAGGATCACCCCTCCACTTT. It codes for CASSFSPDREGSPLHF.

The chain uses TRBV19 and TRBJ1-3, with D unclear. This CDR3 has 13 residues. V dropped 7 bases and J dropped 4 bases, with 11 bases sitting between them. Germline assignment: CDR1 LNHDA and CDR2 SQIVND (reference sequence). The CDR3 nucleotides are TGTGCCAGTACCAGGAATGGGGGAAACACCATATATTTT. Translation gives CASTRNGGNTIYF. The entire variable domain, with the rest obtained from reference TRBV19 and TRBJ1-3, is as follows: DGGITQSPKYLFRKEGQNVTLSCEQNLNHDAMYWYRQDPGQGLRLIYYSQIVNDFQKGDIAEGYSVSREKKESFPLTVTSAQKNPTAFYLCASTRNGGNTIYFGEGSWLTVV.

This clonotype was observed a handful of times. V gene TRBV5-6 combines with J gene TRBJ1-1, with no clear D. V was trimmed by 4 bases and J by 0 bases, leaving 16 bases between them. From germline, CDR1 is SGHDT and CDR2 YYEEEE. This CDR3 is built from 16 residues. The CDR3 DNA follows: TGTGCCAGCAGCGGAGACATTAAGAGCATGAACACTGAAGCTTTCTTT. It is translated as CASSGDIKSMNTEAFF.

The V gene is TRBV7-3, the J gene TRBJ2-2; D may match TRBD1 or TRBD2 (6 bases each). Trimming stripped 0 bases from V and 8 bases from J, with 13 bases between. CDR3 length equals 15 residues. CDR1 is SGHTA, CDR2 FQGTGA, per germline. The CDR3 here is CASSLTGGTSGELFF. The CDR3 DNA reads TGTGCCAGCAGCTTAACTGGGGGGACATCAGGGGAGCTGTTTTTT. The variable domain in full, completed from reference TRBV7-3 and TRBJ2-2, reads GAGVSQTPSNKVTEKGKYVELRCDPISGHTALYWYRQSLGQGPEFLIYFQGTGAADDSGLPNDRFFAVRPEGSVSTLKIQRTERGDSAVYLCASSLTGGTSGELFFGEGSRLTVL.

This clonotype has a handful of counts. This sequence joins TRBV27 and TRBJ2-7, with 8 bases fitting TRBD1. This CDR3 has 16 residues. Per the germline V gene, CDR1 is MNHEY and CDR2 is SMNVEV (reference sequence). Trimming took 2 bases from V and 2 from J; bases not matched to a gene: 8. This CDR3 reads CASSLMAGGHPYEQYF. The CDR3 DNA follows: TGTGCCAGCAGTTTAATGGCAGGGGGCCACCCCTACGAGCAGTACTTC.

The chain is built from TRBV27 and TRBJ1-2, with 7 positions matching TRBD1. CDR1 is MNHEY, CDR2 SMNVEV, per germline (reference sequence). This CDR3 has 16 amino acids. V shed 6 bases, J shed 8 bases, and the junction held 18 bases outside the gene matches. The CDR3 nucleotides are TGTGCCAGCAGCATAAACAGGGGTCGGGGACCCCAAGGCTACACCTTC. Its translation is CASSINRGRGPQGYTF.

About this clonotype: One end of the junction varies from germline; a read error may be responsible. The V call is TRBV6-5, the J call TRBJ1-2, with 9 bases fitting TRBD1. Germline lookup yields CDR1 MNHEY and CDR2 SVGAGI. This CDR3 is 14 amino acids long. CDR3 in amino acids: CASSYSDRGYGYAF. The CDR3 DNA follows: TGTGCCAGCAGTTACTCGGACAGGGGATATGGCTACGCCTTC.